These 18 T cell receptor beta chains came from one sample sequenced in a study of PD-1 blockade in classical Hodgkin lymphoma. In every patient, relapse followed autologous stem cell transplantation, while exposure to brentuximab vedotin differed. Clones were sequenced by immunoSEQ multiplex PCR, and TCRdb holds only the in-frame ones, with some missing. Of 40,000 to 50,000 clones listed, 86% are singletons. The sequencing here drew on peripheral blood mononuclear cells (PBMCs), taken before the second cycle of nivolumab. Receptors originate from a human donor with classical Hodgkin lymphoma.

This clone was found once. The chain carries TRBV27 and TRBJ2-7; D not certain. Germline CDR1 reads MNHEY; CDR2 reads SMNVEV (reference sequence). V lost 6 bases and J lost 0, with 15 bases in between. The CDR3 is 15 residues long. CDR3 region: CASSLSRSASYEQYF. In DNA, the CDR3 is TGTGCCAGCAGCCTCTCAAGGAGCGCCTCCTACGAGCAGTACTTC.

This rearrangement joins TRBV5-1 to TRBJ1-2; 9 nucleotides agree with TRBD1. V lost 4 bases to trimming and J lost 8 bases; unmatched junction nucleotides: 9. The CDR3 runs 14 residues. Germline V gene data show CDR1 as SGHRS and CDR2 as YFSETQ. The CDR3 loop is CASSGGTGHSGYTF. CDR3 DNA: TGCGCCAGCAGCGGCGGGACAGGGCACTCGGGCTACACCTTC.

This chain connects TRBV25-1 to TRBJ2-7; no definite D call. V was shortened by 4 bases and J by 2 bases, with 3 bases between the two germline ends. The CDR3 is made up of 11 amino acids. In germline, CDR1 is MGHDK, CDR2 SYGVNS. The CDR3 sequence is CASSAAYEQYF. CDR3 sequence (DNA): TGTGCCAGCAGTGCCGCCTACGAGCAGTACTTC.

The chain links TRBV5-1 to TRBJ1-2; a weak D match, TRBD1 (5 bases). There are 14 residues in the CDR3. V shed 0 bases and J shed 8 bases, with 14 bases lying between them. Per germline, CDR1 SGHRS and CDR2 YFSETQ. As DNA, the CDR3 is TGCGCCAGCAGCTTGGGGGGCCTGGATCGCGGCTACACCTTC. This gives the protein CASSLGGLDRGYTF.

The rearrangement joins TRBV5-6 to TRBJ2-7; D assignment may be TRBD1 or TRBD2 (5 bases each). The CDR3 contains 14 residues. Germline V gives CDR1 SGHDT, CDR2 YYEEEE. The V and J ends lost 5 bases and 5 bases respectively, with 17 bases between them. The CDR3 DNA reads as TGTGCCAGCAGACGAACTGGGGGTACGGACGAGCAGTACTTC. Amino acid sequence: CASRRTGGTDEQYF.

The V and J genes are TRBV6-5 and TRBJ2-7; TRBD2 aligns across 10 bases. The germline V gene has CDR1 MNHEY and CDR2 SVGAGI. This CDR3 contains 15 residues. V shed 6 bases and J 4 bases; nucleotides not matched to a gene: 9. The CDR3 spells CASSRSSGSFYEQYF. CDR3 DNA: TGTGCCAGCAGCCGTTCTAGCGGGAGTTTTTACGAGCAGTACTTC.

This clone is labeled medium-sized. This chain uses TRBV14 with TRBJ1-1, with D hard to call. V lost 1 base, J lost 4 bases, and 13 bases lay in between. In germline, CDR1 is SGHDN, CDR2 FVKESK. The CDR3 spans 15 residues. CDR3 nucleotide sequence: TGTGCCAGCAGCCAAGGCGGCGCCCTGGGCACTGAAGCTTTCTTT. Translating it yields CASSQGGALGTEAFF.

J is TRBJ2-5 and V is TRBV5-5, with D perhaps TRBD1 or TRBD2 (5 bases each). The germline V gene has CDR1 SGHKS and CDR2 YYEKEE (reference sequence). V lost 0 bases and J lost 4, with 13 bases in between. The CDR3 runs 15 residues. CDR3 coding DNA: TGTGCCAGCAGCTTGGTCTGGGGGATAGGAGAGACCCAGTACTTC. It specifies CASSLVWGIGETQYF.

The V call is TRBV10-2, the J call TRBJ1-2; D not resolved. Germline-derived CDR1 and CDR2 are WSHSY and SAAADI. With 2 bases removed from V and 4 bases from J, the gap between germline ends came to 14 bases. This CDR3 is 15 amino acids long. The CDR3 reads CASSEPDAAVYGYTF. The DNA for the CDR3 is TGCGCCAGCAGTGAGCCCGACGCGGCCGTCTATGGCTACACCTTC.

The V call is TRBV25-1, the J call TRBJ1-2; no definite D call. This CDR3 contains 14 residues. Germline CDR1 MGHDK, CDR2 SYGVNS. V was shortened by 3 bases and J by 3 bases, with 11 bases between the two germline ends. DNA of the CDR3: TGTGCCAGCAGTGACAGGTTCCTTCACTATGGCTACACCTTC. It translates to CASSDRFLHYGYTF.

The V call is TRBV9, the J call TRBJ2-6; weak D call: TRBD2 (6 bases). The V end lost 0 bases, the J end lost 0 bases, and 13 bases lay between the germline ends. This CDR3 has 18 residues. Germline V gene lookup returns CDR1 SGDLS and CDR2 YYNGEE. For the CDR3, the DNA is TGTGCCAGCAGCGTAGGCGGGACCGCCTCCTCTGGGGCCAACGTCCTGACTTTC. Protein sequence: CASSVGGTASSGANVLTF.

The chain's CDR3 is CASSAGRDTYGYTF. The CDR3 coding sequence is TGTGCCAGCAGTGCAGGCCGTGATACCTATGGCTACACCTTC. The J gene is TRBJ1-2, the V gene TRBV28; D not resolved. Germline CDR1 MDHEN, CDR2 SYDVKM. The CDR3 is made up of 14 amino acids. The V end lost 5 bases, the J end lost 4 bases, and 14 bases lay between the germline ends.

This clone was found a few times. This chain joins TRBV28 and TRBJ2-3, with 13 bases aligning to TRBD2. The CDR3 is made up of 16 amino acids. Unmatched junction bases numbered 6, after V lost 5 bases and J lost 4 bases. Germline V gene lookup returns CDR1 MDHEN and CDR2 SYDVKM. In DNA, the CDR3 is TGTGCCAGCAGTACCGGGACTAGCGGGGACTCAGATACGCAGTATTTT. This encodes CASSTGTSGDSDTQYF.

A word on this clone: A junction end diverges from the germline sequence, so it may reflect a read error. The sample contains more than one DNA sequence encoding this CDR3. V and J are TRBV20-1 and TRBJ1-2; D not resolved. The CDR3 covers 11 residues. Germline assignment: CDR1 DFQATT and CDR2 SNEGSKA (reference sequence). The CDR3 here is CSARDRRGYTF. The CDR3 DNA follows: TGCAGCGCTAGAGACCGCCGGGGCTACACCTTC.

This chain connects TRBV4-1 to TRBJ2-5; a possible D gene is TRBD1 (5 bases). CDR1 MGHRA and CDR2 YSYEKL come from the germline V gene. The CDR3 is 14 amino acids. Between the trimmed V and J ends, which lost 1 base and 0 bases, there was a span of 6 bases. DNA for the CDR3: TGCGCCAGCAGCCAAGGGACACACCAAGAGACCCAGTACTTC. This sequence encodes CASSQGTHQETQYF.

This clone was observed a handful of times. J is TRBJ1-1 and V is TRBV18, with D possibly TRBD1 on 5 matching bases. Germline V lookup: CDR1 KGHSH, CDR2 LQKENI. Trimming shortened V by 2 bases and J by 1 base, and 11 bases separated the two germline ends. The CDR3 extends over 15 amino acids. As DNA, the CDR3 is TGTGCCAGCTCACCAGCCAGGGTGGAGAACACTGAAGCTTTCTTT. Residues: CASSPARVENTEAFF.

The chain has TRBV2 and TRBJ2-5; 8 nucleotides agree with TRBD2. J was trimmed by 5 bases and V by 1 base; bases with no gene match: 6. The CDR3 has 15 amino acids. CDR1 is SNHLY and CDR2 is FYNNEI in the germline V gene. CDR3 sequence: CASSEDGRVRETQYF. CDR3 coding DNA: TGTGCCAGCAGTGAAGACGGGAGGGTCCGGGAGACCCAGTACTTC. Variable domain in full (rest from reference TRBV2 and TRBJ2-5): EPEVTQTPSHQVTQMGQEVILRCVPISNHLYFYWYRQILGQKVEFLVSFYNNEISEKSEIFDDQFSVERPDGSNFTLKIRSTKLEDSAMYFCASSEDGRVRETQYFGPGTRLLVL.

The CDR3, as DNA: TGTGCCAGCAGTGTCGACAAGGACCACTATGGCTACACCTTC. The encoded protein is CASSVDKDHYGYTF. V usage is TRBV6-6 and J usage is TRBJ1-2; D is unclear. Trimming removed 5 bases from V and 3 bases from J, with 13 bases in between. The CDR3 runs 14 residues. Germline loops: CDR1 MNHNY, CDR2 SVGAGI (reference sequence).